This entry features one T cell receptor beta chain sequence. Its antigen is as yet unknown. Given a much more abundant clone one base away, this may be a read error. The CDR3 loop spans 14 amino acids. CDR1 is SGHKS and CDR2 is YYEKEE in the germline V gene (reference sequence). As for time point: patch test 2, 6 weeks after DPC sensitization. This sample's treatment: therapeutic diphenylcyclopropenone sensitization with weekly scalp DPC. TCRdb analysed the RACE reads with MiXCR anew, one entry per CDR3 protein. The profile shows over 35,000 distinct CDR3 sequences, around 8.9% of them singletons. The entry originates in a study of human T cells and chemical hapten exposure. Study information: Per-sample TCR yields varied mainly from small pooled library volume differences. Study-level points and caveats: DPC sensitization produced no change in TCRs with frequency above 1 in 1000. Positive correlation was observed between PT1 expanded TCR counts and patch test score.

The rearrangement links TRBV5-5 to TRBJ2-3; 9 nucleotides line up with TRBD2. The sample consisted of whole blood, taken in connection with sensitization to the hapten diphenylcyclopropenone (DPC). This receptor was taken from a woman in her 40s with alopecia areata. Some clones in this sample may be carry-over from other donors' samples. The CDR3 bases are TGTGCCAGCAGCTCGCGGGGGGGCGAAGATACGCAGTGTTTT. Residues: CASSSRGGEDTQCF.